The source of this TCR beta chain is a study of cytomegalovirus exposure and HLA in healthy donors. With 60 Vbeta and 13 Jbeta primers, the PCR was carried out. TCRdb's table, derived via immunoSEQ multiplex PCR, lists solely in-frame clones and lacks some. The sample yields about 190,000 clones, around 83% seen once. The sequence was collected from a man between 35 and 55 years old in good health and CMV-seropositive. Sequencing was carried out using PBMCs.

The CDR3 reads CASSYSETGSVEQYF. The CDR3 nucleotides read TGTGCCAGCAGTTACTCCGAGACAGGGAGTGTCGAGCAGTACTTC. The genes are TRBV6-5 and TRBJ2-7, with TRBD1 matching over 7 bases. Germline CDR1 and CDR2: MNHEY and SVGAGI. The CDR3 sequence is 15 residues long. The ends lost 0 bases at V and 6 bases at J; junction bases unmatched: 8.